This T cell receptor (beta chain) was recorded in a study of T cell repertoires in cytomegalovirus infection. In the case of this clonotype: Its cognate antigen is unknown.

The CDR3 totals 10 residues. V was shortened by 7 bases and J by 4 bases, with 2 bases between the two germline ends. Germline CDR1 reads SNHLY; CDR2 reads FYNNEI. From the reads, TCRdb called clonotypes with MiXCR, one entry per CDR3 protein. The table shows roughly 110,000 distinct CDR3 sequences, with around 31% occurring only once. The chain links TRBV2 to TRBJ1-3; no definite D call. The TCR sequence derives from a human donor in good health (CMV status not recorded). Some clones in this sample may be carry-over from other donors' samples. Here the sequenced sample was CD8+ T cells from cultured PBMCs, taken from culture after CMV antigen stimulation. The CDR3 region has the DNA TGTGCCAGCATCGGAAACACCATATATTTT. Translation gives CASIGNTIYF.